What follows are 16 T cell receptor beta chains derived from one specimen sequenced in a study of neurological immune-mediated disorders. One entry per CDR3 protein results from TCRdb running MiXCR on the 5' RACE reads. The sample comprises approximately 30,000 distinct CDR3 sequences, roughly 25% of which are singletons, and 25% to 30% rests with the top ten. Sequencing was performed on CD4+ T cells from blood. These receptors all come from a man between 45 and 60 years old with HTLV-1-associated myelopathy (HAM/TSP).

The chain employs TRBV20-1 and TRBJ1-6; D not certain. This CDR3 comprises 13 residues. Germline CDR1 reads DFQATT; CDR2 reads SNEGSKA (reference sequence). Trimming took 0 bases from V and 10 from J, leaving 10 bases between them. This CDR3 is CSAREGWGSPLHF. In DNA, the CDR3 is TGCAGTGCTAGAGAGGGGTGGGGATCACCCCTCCACTTT.

This clonotype was seen at least ten times. The V and J genes are TRBV18 and TRBJ1-5; TRBD1 agrees at 8 bases. The length of the CDR3 is 16 residues. Germline V gene sequence: CDR1 KGHSH, CDR2 LQKENI. The V segment lost 2 bases and the J segment 4 bases; nucleotides outside the gene matches: 7. In DNA, the CDR3 is TGTGCCAGCTCACCAACCCAGGGGGCGAGAAATCAGCCCCAGCATTTT. This translates into CASSPTQGARNQPQHF.

A few counts support this clonotype. The chain has TRBV5-6 and TRBJ1-6; perhaps TRBD1 as D (5 bases). The V gene lost 4 bases and the J gene lost 10 bases, with 15 bases spanning the gap. The V gene's germline CDR1 is SGHDT and CDR2 YYEEEE. CDR3 length: 14 amino acids. CDR3 amino acids: CASSVGRYSSPLHF. The CDR3 DNA reads TGTGCCAGCAGCGTGGGACGCTATTCGTCACCCCTCCACTTT.

The V gene is TRBV10-3, the J gene TRBJ2-1; D could derive from TRBD1 or TRBD2 (5 bases each). Germline V gives CDR1 ENHRY, CDR2 SYGVKD. V was trimmed by 7 bases and J by 5 bases, leaving 12 bases between them. The CDR3 is made up of 13 amino acids. The CDR3 bases are TGTGCCATCACCGGTGGGACCAACAATGAGCAGTTCTTC. As protein: CAITGGTNNEQFF.

This clonotype turned up a few times. The rearrangement joins TRBV5-1 to TRBJ2-7; D call uncertain. Germline CDR1 is SGHRS and CDR2 is YFSETQ. This CDR3 contains 12 residues. The ends were cut back, 1 base at V and 6 bases at J, with 8 bases in the middle. CDR3 loop: CASSLSLSEQYF. The CDR3 nucleotides are TGCGCCAGCAGCTTGTCGTTATCCGAGCAGTACTTC.

The chain is built from TRBV10-3 and TRBJ2-1; 10 bases are a match to TRBD1. V trimming: 9 bases; J trimming: 7 bases; junction bases outside the gene matches: 9. CDR3 length: 14 amino acids. CDR1 and CDR2 (germline): ENHRY, SYGVKD. The CDR3 DNA follows: TGTGCCATTAGACCGGGACAGGGGCAAAATGAGCAGTTCTTC. Translation: CAIRPGQGQNEQFF.

This clonotype was seen once. The chain employs TRBV18 and TRBJ2-2, with 9 bases that match TRBD1. Germline assignment: CDR1 KGHSH and CDR2 LQKENI. Trimming cost V 2 bases and J 5 bases; bases outside gene matches: 6. CDR3 length: 16 residues. CDR3 sequence: CASSPDRGSATGELFF. The DNA of the CDR3 is TGTGCCAGCTCACCAGACAGGGGGTCGGCTACCGGGGAGCTGTTTTTT.

Ten or more counts support this clonotype. The chain recombines TRBV29-1 with TRBJ2-2; D possibly matches TRBD1 or TRBD2 (6 bases each). The CDR3 is 13 amino acids. V lost 6 bases and J 1 base, leaving 9 bases between the germline ends. CDR1 SQVTM and CDR2 ANQGSEA come from the germline V gene. The CDR3 region is CSVGGENTGELFF. CDR3 bases: TGCAGCGTGGGGGGCGAGAACACCGGGGAGCTGTTTTTT.

This clonotype was counted ten times or more. The chain has TRBV20-1 and TRBJ2-2, with D possibly TRBD2 on 6 matching bases. From germline, CDR1 is DFQATT and CDR2 SNEGSKA (reference sequence). The CDR3 consists of 16 residues. V dropped 3 bases and J dropped 0 bases, with 14 bases sitting between them. CDR3 region: CSARPRGIANTGELFF. In nucleotides, the CDR3 is TGCAGTGCTAGGCCTCGGGGGATAGCGAACACCGGGGAGCTGTTTTTT.

This clonotype was counted ten times or more. The rearrangement links TRBV5-1 to TRBJ1-1, with 12 bases aligning to TRBD1. The germline V gene has CDR1 SGHRS and CDR2 YFSETQ. V lost 4 bases to trimming and J lost 0 bases; unmatched junction nucleotides: 7. The CDR3 consists of 17 residues. The CDR3 DNA reads as TGCGCCAGCAGCGCCTCCGGGACAGGGGGCTTGAACACTGAAGCTTTCTTT. Translation gives CASSASGTGGLNTEAFF.

The sample holds many counts of this clonotype. The chain couples TRBV27 to TRBJ2-1; TRBD1 aligns across 10 bases. The V gene's germline CDR1 is MNHEY and CDR2 SMNVEV (reference sequence). This CDR3 has 15 residues. J gave up 4 bases and V 6 bases, and 6 bases lay outside the gene matches. In nucleotides, the CDR3 is TGTGCCAGCAGCTCCCGGGACAGGGGTTACAATGAGCAGTTCTTC. Amino acid sequence: CASSSRDRGYNEQFF.

The chain couples TRBV5-1 to TRBJ2-7; D gene uncertain. Germline V gene lookup returns CDR1 SGHRS and CDR2 YFSETQ. The CDR3 spans 15 residues. Trimming took off 4 bases at V and 9 bases at J, with 23 bases between the two ends. The CDR3 sequence: CASSTRHPEGALQYF. DNA for the CDR3: TGCGCCAGCAGCACAAGACACCCAGAAGGTGCGTTGCAGTACTTC.

The chain couples TRBV3-1 to TRBJ1-1; D gene ambiguous. The CDR3 covers 13 residues. CDR1 and CDR2 (germline): LGHDT, YNNKEL (reference sequence). Between the trimmed V and J ends, which lost 4 bases and 2 bases, there was a span of 8 bases. This CDR3 is CASSLCPNTEAFF. CDR3 DNA: TGTGCCAGCAGCCTCTGCCCAAACACTGAAGCTTTCTTT.

This clonotype was counted many times. This chain uses TRBV4-1 with TRBJ1-1; D is uncertain. Germline CDR1 is MGHRA and CDR2 is YSYEKL. The V and J ends lost 4 bases and 1 base respectively, with 7 bases between them. The CDR3 has 13 amino acids. The CDR3 nucleotides are TGCGCCAGCAGCCCCGACCCGAACACTGAAGCTTTCTTT. This sequence encodes CASSPDPNTEAFF.

The chain links TRBV5-1 to TRBJ1-1, with 9 nucleotides matching TRBD1. V lost 5 bases and J lost 5; bases outside the gene matches: 1. Germline CDR1 reads SGHRS; CDR2 reads YFSETQ. The CDR3 has 12 amino acids. Written as DNA, the CDR3 is TGCGCCAGCAGACAGGGGGCAACTGAAGCTTTCTTT. Protein: CASRQGATEAFF.

The chain is built from TRBV10-3 and TRBJ2-1; D is possibly TRBD1 or TRBD2 (7 bases each). Germline lookup yields CDR1 ENHRY and CDR2 SYGVKD. Trimming cost V 10 bases and J 7 bases, with 17 bases left between them. The CDR3 extends over 13 amino acids. CDR3 in DNA: TGTGCCACCAGGGGGGCGGGGGCGAATGAGCAGTTCTTC. This encodes CATRGAGANEQFF.